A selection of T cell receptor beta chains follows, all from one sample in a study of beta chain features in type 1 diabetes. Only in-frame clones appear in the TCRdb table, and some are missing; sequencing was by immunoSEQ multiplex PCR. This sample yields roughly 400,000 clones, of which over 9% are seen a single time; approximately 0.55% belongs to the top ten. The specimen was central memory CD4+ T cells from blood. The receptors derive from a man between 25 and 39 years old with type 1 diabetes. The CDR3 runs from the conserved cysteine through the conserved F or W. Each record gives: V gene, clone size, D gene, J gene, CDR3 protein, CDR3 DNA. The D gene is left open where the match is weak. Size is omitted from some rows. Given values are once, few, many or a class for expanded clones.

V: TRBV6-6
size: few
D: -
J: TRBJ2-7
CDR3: CASSTSGGPNYEQYF
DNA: -

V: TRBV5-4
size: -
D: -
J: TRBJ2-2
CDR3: CASSFGRDGDHPGELFF
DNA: TGTGCCAGCAGCTTTGGCAGGGACGGGGATCATCCCGGGGAGCTGTTTTTT

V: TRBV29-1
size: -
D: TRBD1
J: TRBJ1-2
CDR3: CSVQPGTGGFYGYTF
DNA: TGCAGCGTACAACCCGGGACAGGGGGTTTTTATGGCTACACCTTC

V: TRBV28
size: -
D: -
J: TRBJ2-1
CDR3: CASSLPLGLHNEQFF
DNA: TGTGCCAGCAGTTTACCCCTCGGGCTGCACAATGAGCAGTTCTTC

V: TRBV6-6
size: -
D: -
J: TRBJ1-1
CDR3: CASSPSQATMGTEAFF
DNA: TGTGCCAGCAGTCCGTCACAGGCGACGATGGGGACTGAAGCTTTCTTT

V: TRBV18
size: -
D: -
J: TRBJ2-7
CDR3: CASSPGPNAREQYF
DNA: TGTGCCAGCTCACCGGGACCCAACGCAAGGGAGCAGTACTTC

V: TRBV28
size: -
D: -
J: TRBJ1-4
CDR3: CASGRMGGGSEKLFF
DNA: TGTGCCAGCGGGCGTATGGGGGGCGGGAGTGAAAAACTGTTTTTT

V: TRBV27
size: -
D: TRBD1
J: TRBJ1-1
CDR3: CASRTGATEAFF
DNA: TGTGCCAGCAGAACAGGGGCCACTGAAGCTTTCTTT

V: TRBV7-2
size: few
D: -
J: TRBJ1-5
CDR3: CASSTRTGQPQHF
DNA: TGTGCCAGCAGCACCAGGACCGGACAGCCCCAGCATTTT

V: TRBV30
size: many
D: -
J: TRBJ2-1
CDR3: CAWSVEWDEQFF
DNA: TGTGCCTGGAGTGTCGAATGGGATGAGCAGTTCTTC

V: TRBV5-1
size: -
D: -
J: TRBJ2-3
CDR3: CASSLTEDTQYF
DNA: TGCGCCAGCAGCCTGACCGAAGATACGCAGTATTTT

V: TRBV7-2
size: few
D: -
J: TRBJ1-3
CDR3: CASSLGQGNTIYF
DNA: TGTGCCAGCAGCTTAGGACAGGGAAACACCATATATTTT

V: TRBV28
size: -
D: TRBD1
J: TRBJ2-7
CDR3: CASSPPDRVDEQYF
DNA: TGTGCCAGCAGTCCACCCGACAGGGTCGACGAGCAGTACTTC

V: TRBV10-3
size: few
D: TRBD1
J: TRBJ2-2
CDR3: CAISEPGTGMNTGELFF
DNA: TGTGCCATCAGTGAACCTGGGACAGGGATGAACACCGGGGAGCTGTTTTTT

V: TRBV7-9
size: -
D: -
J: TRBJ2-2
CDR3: CASSPAGELFF
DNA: TGTGCCAGCAGCCCGGCCGGGGAGCTGTTTTTT

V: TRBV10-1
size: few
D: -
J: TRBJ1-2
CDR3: CASTKALDNFYGYTF
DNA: TGCGCCAGCACGAAGGCTTTGGACAACTTCTATGGCTACACCTTC

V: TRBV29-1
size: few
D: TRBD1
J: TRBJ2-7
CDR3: CSASGGQGPSYEQYF
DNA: TGCAGCGCCTCAGGCGGACAGGGCCCTTCCTACGAGCAGTACTTC

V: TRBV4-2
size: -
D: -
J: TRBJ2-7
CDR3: CASSQVGPRAYEQYF
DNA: TGTGCCAGCAGCCAAGTGGGACCCCGAGCCTACGAGCAGTACTTC

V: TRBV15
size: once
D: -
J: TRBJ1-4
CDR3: CATRAPNEKLFF
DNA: TGTGCCACCAGGGCCCCTAATGAAAAACTGTTTTTT

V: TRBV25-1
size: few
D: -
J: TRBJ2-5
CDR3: CASSETAAGTETQYF
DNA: TGTGCCAGCAGTGAAACTGCTGCGGGGACGGAGACCCAGTACTTC

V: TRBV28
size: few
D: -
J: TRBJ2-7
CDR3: CASSRGGVRHEQYF
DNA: TGTGCCAGCAGTCGAGGGGGTGTCCGACACGAGCAGTACTTC

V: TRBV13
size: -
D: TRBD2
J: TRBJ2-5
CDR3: CASKTSGKQETQYF
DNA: TGTGCCAGTAAAACTAGCGGGAAGCAAGAGACCCAGTACTTC

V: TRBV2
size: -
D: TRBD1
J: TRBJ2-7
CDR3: CASTMTGGNEQYF
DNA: TGTGCCAGCACCATGACAGGGGGGAACGAGCAGTACTTC

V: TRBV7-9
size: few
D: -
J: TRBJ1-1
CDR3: CASSFYANTEAFF
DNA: TGTGCCAGCAGCTTTTATGCGAACACTGAAGCTTTCTTT

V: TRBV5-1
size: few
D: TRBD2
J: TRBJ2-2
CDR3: CASSFVAGNTGELFF
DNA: TGCGCCAGCAGCTTCGTAGCGGGAAACACCGGGGAGCTGTTTTTT

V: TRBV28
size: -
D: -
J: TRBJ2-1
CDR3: CASSLPVGSTHNEQFF
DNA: TGTGCCAGCAGTTTACCCGTGGGGAGTACACACAATGAGCAGTTCTTC

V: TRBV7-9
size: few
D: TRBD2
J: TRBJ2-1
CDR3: CASSRKTLLLAGVEQFF
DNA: TGTGCCAGCAGCCGTAAGACGCTTCTACTAGCGGGAGTGGAGCAGTTCTTC

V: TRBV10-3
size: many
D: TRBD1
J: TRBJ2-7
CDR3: CAISLTGEYEQYF
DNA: TGTGCCATCAGCTTGACAGGGGAATACGAGCAGTACTTC

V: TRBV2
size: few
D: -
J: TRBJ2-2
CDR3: CARRSGARNTGELFF
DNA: TGTGCCAGGCGTTCGGGGGCGAGAAACACCGGGGAGCTGTTTTTT

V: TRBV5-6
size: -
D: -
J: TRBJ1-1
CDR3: CASSLRTWGEAFF
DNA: TGTGCCAGCAGCTTGCGTACTTGGGGTGAAGCTTTCTTT

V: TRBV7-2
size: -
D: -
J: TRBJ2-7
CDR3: CASSLSGTGPNEQYF
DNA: TGTGCCAGCAGCTTATCCGGTACAGGCCCCAACGAGCAGTACTTC

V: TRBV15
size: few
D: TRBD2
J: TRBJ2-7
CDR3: CATSREALAGGPHEQYF
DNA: TGTGCCACCAGCAGGGAGGCACTAGCGGGAGGGCCCCACGAGCAGTACTTC